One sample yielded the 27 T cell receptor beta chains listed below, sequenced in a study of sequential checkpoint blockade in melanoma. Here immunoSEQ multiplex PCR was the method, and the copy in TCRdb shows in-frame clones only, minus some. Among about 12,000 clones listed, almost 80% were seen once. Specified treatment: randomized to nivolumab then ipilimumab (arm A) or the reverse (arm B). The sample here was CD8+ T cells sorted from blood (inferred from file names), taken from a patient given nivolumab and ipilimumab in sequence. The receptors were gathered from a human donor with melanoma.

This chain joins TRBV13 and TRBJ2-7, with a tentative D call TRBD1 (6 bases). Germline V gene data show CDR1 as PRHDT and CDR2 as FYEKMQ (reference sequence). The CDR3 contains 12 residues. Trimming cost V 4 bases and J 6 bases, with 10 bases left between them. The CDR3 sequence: CASSSQGSEQYF. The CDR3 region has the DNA TGTGCCAGCAGCTCACAGGGAAGCGAGCAGTACTTC.

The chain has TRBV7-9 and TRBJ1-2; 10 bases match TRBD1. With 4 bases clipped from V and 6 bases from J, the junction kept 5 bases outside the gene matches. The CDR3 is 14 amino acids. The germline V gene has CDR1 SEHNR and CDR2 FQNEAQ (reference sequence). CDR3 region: CASSSGQGFNGYTF. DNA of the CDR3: TGTGCCAGCAGCTCGGGACAGGGGTTCAATGGCTACACCTTC.

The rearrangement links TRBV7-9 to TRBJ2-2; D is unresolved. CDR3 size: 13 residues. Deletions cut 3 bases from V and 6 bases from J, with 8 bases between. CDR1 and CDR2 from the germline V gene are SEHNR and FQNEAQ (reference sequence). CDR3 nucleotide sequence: TGTGCCAGCAGCTTTCAGGTTGCCGGGGAGCTGTTTTTT. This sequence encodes CASSFQVAGELFF.

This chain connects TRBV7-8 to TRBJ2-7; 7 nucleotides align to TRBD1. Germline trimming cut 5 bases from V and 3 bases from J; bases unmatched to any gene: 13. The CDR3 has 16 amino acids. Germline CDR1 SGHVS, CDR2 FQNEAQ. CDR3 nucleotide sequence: TGTGCCAGCAGCCAAGATTCGTGGGCAGGGGGCTACGAGCAGTACTTC. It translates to CASSQDSWAGGYEQYF.

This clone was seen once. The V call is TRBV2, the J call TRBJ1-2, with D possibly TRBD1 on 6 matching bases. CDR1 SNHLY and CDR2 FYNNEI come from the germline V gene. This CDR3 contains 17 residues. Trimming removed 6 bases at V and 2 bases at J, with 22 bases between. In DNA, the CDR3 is TGTGCCAGCAGCGGCCAAACCGACAGGAATTTCAACTATGGCTACACCTTC. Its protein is CASSGQTDRNFNYGYTF.

CDR3 DNA: TGTGCCAGCAGCTTGGGCTATACTAGCGGGGGGGGATACGAGCAGTACTTC. It specifies CASSLGYTSGGGYEQYF. V is TRBV5-4 and J is TRBJ2-7; 13 positions match TRBD2. CDR3 size: 17 residues. Germline loops: CDR1 SGHNT, CDR2 YYREEE (reference sequence). Trimming removed 0 bases from V and 4 bases from J; junction bases left unmatched: 7.

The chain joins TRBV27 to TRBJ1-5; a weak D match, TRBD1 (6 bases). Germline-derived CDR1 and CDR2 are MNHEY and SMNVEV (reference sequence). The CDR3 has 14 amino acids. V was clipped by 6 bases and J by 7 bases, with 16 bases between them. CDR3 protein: CASRLQGLGQPQHF. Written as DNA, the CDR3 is TGTGCCAGCAGATTGCAGGGGTTAGGGCAGCCCCAGCATTTT.

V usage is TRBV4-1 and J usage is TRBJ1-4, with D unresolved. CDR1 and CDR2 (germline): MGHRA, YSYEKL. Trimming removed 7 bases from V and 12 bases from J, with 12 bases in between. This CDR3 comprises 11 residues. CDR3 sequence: CASNHGDELFF. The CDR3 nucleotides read TGCGCCAGCAACCACGGGGATGAACTGTTTTTT.

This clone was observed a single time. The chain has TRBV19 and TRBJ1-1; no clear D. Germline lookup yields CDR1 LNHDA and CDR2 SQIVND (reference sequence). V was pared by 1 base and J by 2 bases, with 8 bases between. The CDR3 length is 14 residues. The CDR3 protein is CASSIGLGNTEAFF. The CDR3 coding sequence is TGTGCCAGTAGTATAGGCCTGGGCAACACTGAAGCTTTCTTT.

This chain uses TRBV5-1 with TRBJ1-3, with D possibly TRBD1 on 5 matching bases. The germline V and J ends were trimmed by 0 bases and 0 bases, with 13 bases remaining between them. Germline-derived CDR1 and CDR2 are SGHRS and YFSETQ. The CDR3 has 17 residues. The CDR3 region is CASSLDGYQGSGNTIYF. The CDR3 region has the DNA TGCGCCAGCAGCTTGGATGGGTACCAGGGCTCTGGAAACACCATATATTTT.

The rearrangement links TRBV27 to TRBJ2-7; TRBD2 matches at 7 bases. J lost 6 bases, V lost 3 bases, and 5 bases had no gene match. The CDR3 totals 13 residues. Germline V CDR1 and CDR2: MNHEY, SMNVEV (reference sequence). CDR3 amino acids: CASSFTSAGEQYF. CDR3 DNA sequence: TGTGCCAGCAGTTTTACTAGCGCTGGCGAGCAGTACTTC.

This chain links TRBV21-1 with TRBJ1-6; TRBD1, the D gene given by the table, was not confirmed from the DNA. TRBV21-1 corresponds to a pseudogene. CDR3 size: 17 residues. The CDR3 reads CASSKIRDRECNSPLHF. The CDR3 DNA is TGTGCCAGCAGCAAAATCCGGGACAGGGAATGCAATTCACCCCTCCACTTT.

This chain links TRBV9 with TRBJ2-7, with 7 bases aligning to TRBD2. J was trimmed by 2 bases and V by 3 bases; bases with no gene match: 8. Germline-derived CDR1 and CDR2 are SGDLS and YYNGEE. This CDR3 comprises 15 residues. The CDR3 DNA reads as TGTGCCAGCAGCGCCTCGGGAGGAACTACCTACGAGCAGTACTTC. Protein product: CASSASGGTTYEQYF.

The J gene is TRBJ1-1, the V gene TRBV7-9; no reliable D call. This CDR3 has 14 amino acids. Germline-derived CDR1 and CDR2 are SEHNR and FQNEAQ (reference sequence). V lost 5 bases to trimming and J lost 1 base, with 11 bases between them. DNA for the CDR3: TGTGCCAGCAGCCCTACGATCCCGAACACTGAAGCTTTCTTT. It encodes CASSPTIPNTEAFF.

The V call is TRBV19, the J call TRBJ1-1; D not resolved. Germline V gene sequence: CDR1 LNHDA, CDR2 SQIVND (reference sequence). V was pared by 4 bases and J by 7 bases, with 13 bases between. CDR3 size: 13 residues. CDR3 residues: CASSNLREVEAFF. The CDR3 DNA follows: TGTGCCAGTAGTAACCTGAGGGAAGTTGAAGCTTTCTTT.

The CDR3 reads CASRPGVTYEQYF. CDR3 DNA sequence: TGTGCCAGCCGACCCGGGGTCACCTACGAGCAGTACTTC. V gene TRBV5-4 combines with J gene TRBJ2-7, with a weak D call TRBD2 (5 bases). The CDR3 spans 13 residues. Germline CDR1 is SGHNT and CDR2 is YYREEE (reference sequence). The ends were cut back, 7 bases at V and 2 bases at J, with 13 bases in the middle.

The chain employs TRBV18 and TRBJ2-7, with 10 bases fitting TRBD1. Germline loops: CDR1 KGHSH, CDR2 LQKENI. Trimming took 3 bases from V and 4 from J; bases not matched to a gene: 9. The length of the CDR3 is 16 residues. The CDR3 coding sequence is TGTGCCAGCTCACCTGGGGGGACAGGGGCCCGATACGAGCAGTACTTC. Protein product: CASSPGGTGARYEQYF.

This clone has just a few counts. The CDR3 DNA follows: TGTGCCAGCAGCCAAGGGGAGGGCCGGTACGAGCAGTACTTC. Amino acid sequence: CASSQGEGRYEQYF. This chain links TRBV4-2 with TRBJ2-7, with 7 bases that match TRBD2. The CDR3 has 14 amino acids. The germline V gene encodes CDR1 LGHNA and CDR2 YNFKEQ. V lost 1 base, J lost 4 bases, and 4 bases stayed unmatched.

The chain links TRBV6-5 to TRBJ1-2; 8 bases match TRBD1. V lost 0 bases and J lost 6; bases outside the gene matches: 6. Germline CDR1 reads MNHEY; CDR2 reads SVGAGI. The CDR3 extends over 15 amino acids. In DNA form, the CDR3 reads TGTGCCAGCAGTTACTCTCCGTCGACAGGGGATGGCTACACCTTC. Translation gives CASSYSPSTGDGYTF.

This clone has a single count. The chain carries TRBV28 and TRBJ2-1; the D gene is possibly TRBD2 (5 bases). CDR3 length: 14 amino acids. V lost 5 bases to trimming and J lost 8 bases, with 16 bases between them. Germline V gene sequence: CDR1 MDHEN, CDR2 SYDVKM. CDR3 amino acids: CASSGTILGDEQFF. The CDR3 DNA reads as TGTGCCAGCAGTGGTACAATCCTCGGGGATGAGCAGTTCTTC.

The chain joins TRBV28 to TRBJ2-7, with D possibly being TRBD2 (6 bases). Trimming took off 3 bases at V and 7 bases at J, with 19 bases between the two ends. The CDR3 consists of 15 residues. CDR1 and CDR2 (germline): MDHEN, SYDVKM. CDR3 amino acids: CASSFQRDSILEQYF. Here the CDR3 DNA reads TGTGCCAGCAGTTTCCAAAGGGACTCCATTCTGGAGCAGTACTTC. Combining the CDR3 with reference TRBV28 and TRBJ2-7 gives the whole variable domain DVKVTQSSRYLVKRTGEKVFLECVQDMDHENMFWYRQDPGLGLRLIYFSYDVKMKEKGDIPEGYSVSREKKERFSLILESASTNQTSMYLCASSFQRDSILEQYFGPGTRLTVT.

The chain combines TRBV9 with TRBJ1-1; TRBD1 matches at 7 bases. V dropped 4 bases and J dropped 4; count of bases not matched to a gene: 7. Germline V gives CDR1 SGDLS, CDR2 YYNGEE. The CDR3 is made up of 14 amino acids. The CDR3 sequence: CASSPRTGSTEAFF. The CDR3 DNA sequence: TGTGCCAGCAGCCCCCGGACAGGTAGCACTGAAGCTTTCTTT.

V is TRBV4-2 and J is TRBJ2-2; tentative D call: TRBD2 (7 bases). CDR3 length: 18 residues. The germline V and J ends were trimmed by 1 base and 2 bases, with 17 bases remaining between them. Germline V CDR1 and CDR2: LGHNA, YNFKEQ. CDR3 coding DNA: TGTGCCAGCAGCCAAGGGACGGGCGGGGGCGGTAACACCGGGGAGCTGTTTTTT. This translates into CASSQGTGGGGNTGELFF.

The CDR3, as DNA: TGTGCCAGCAGCTTAATCCAGGGAGGTGACAATGAGCAGTTCTTC. It translates to CASSLIQGGDNEQFF. This chain links TRBV11-3 with TRBJ2-1; D is perhaps TRBD2 (6 bases). This CDR3 is 15 amino acids long. Germline V gene sequence: CDR1 SGHNT, CDR2 YENEEA. The V and J ends lost 2 bases and 5 bases respectively, with 13 bases between them.

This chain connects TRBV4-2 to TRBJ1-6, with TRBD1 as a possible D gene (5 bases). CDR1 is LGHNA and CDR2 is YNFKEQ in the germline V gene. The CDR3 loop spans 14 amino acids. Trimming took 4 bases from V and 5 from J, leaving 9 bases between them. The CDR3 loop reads CASSPPTDNSPLHF. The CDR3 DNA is TGTGCCAGCAGCCCCCCGACAGATAATTCACCCCTCCACTTT.

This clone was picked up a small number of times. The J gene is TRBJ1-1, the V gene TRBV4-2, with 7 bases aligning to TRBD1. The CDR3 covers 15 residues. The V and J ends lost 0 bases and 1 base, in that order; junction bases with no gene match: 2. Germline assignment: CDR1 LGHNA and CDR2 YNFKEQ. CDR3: CASSQDRTGNTEAFF. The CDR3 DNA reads TGTGCCAGCAGCCAAGATCGGACAGGGAACACTGAAGCTTTCTTT.

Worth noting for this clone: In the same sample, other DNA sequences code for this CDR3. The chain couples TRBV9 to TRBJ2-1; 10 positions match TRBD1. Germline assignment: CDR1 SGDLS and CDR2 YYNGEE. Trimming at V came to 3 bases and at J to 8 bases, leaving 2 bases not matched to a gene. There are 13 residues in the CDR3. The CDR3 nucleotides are TGTGCCAGCAGCGAGGGGACAGGGGATGAGCAGTTCTTC. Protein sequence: CASSEGTGDEQFF.